A single sample is the source of the 19 T cell receptor beta chains below, sequenced in a study of T-cell memory formation after mild COVID-19. TCRdb re-called the 5' RACE reads with MiXCR, one entry per CDR3 protein. Found here are some 450,000 distinct CDR3 sequences, 15% to 20% of them singletons; the top ten hold roughly 8.4%. Input material: PBMCs or a T cell subset sorted from them (not recorded which). These receptors came from an adult woman who had mild COVID-19 (a few samples of this study predate the infection). Cell type and time point are not known.

The chain uses TRBV18 and TRBJ2-7, with TRBD2 as a possible D gene (6 bases). The V end was cut by 5 bases, the J end by 1 base, with 12 bases between. Germline lookup yields CDR1 KGHSH and CDR2 LQKENI. The CDR3 is 14 amino acids. The CDR3 sequence is CASSTPTSSYEQYF. Here the CDR3 DNA reads TGTGCCAGCTCAACCCCGACTAGTTCCTACGAGCAGTACTTC.

In this sample, this clonotype turned up a few times. This chain uses TRBV5-1 with TRBJ2-3, with 11 positions matching TRBD1. Germline V CDR1 and CDR2: SGHRS, YFSETQ. Trimming cost V 0 bases and J 5 bases; bases outside gene matches: 5. CDR3 length: 16 amino acids. In nucleotides, the CDR3 is TGCGCCAGCAGCTTGGTAGGACAGGGGGCGCAAGATACGCAGTATTTT. This gives the protein CASSLVGQGAQDTQYF.

V gene TRBV4-1 combines with J gene TRBJ1-1; D unresolved. Germline CDR1 reads MGHRA; CDR2 reads YSYEKL. Trimming left V 4 bases short and J 4 bases short, with 25 bases between. The CDR3 is 18 residues long. This CDR3 reads CASSLPWRGRREVTEAFF. In DNA form, the CDR3 reads TGCGCCAGCAGCCTCCCTTGGCGGGGAAGGAGAGAAGTCACTGAAGCTTTCTTT.

This clonotype was seen more than once but under ten times. In nucleotides, the CDR3 is TGTGCCATCAGTACCACTAGCGGGAGAGCCGTCTACGAGCAGTACTTC. Protein: CAISTTSGRAVYEQYF. The rearrangement uses TRBV10-3 and TRBJ2-7; 11 bases fit TRBD2. The CDR3 consists of 16 residues. V trimming: 5 bases; J trimming: 3 bases; junction bases outside the gene matches: 9. The germline gives CDR1 ENHRY, CDR2 SYGVKD.

The chain links TRBV4-1 to TRBJ1-1; a weak D match, TRBD1 (5 bases). The CDR3 length is 14 residues. Germline V gene lookup returns CDR1 MGHRA and CDR2 YSYEKL. V was shortened by 1 base and J by 5 bases, with 11 bases between the two germline ends. DNA of the CDR3: TGCGCCAGCAGCCAAGTGGGGGGGGAGACTGAAGCTTTCTTT. Translation: CASSQVGGETEAFF.

The rearrangement joins TRBV12-3 or TRBV12-4 to TRBJ1-2; D may be TRBD1 (5 bases). The CDR3 is 13 amino acids. The V gene lost 3 bases and the J gene lost 8 bases, with 13 bases spanning the gap. The CDR3 DNA follows: TGTGCCAGCAGTTTGGGGCAGAGGAACGGCTACACCTTC. It yields the protein CASSLGQRNGYTF.

V usage is TRBV24-1 and J usage is TRBJ2-6; 7 bases are shared with TRBD1. CDR3 length equals 19 residues. V dropped 4 bases and J dropped 4; count of bases not matched to a gene: 15. Germline V lookup: CDR1 KGHDR, CDR2 SFDVKD. CDR3 loop: CATSERTGRGVSGANVLTF. DNA of the CDR3: TGTGCCACCAGTGAAAGGACAGGCCGGGGCGTAAGCGGGGCCAACGTCCTGACTTTC.

This clonotype was recorded a few times. The J gene is TRBJ2-7, the V gene TRBV3-1; D uncertain. Trimming took off 3 bases at V and 3 bases at J, with 18 bases between the two ends. The CDR3 contains 16 residues. The germline V gene encodes CDR1 LGHDT and CDR2 YNNKEL (reference sequence). CDR3 bases: TGTGCCAGCAGCCATTCAGGCCTCCACCGTCTCTACGAGCAGTACTTC. Protein sequence: CASSHSGLHRLYEQYF.

This chain uses TRBV6-5 with TRBJ2-1; 10 bases align to TRBD2. CDR3 length: 16 residues. CDR1 is MNHEY and CDR2 is SVGAGI in the germline V gene. The trim removed 6 bases at V and 3 bases at J, leaving 8 bases unmatched. In nucleotides, the CDR3 is TGTGCCAGCAGGGTTAATCCTAGCGGGGGCTACAATGAGCAGTTCTTC. Residues: CASRVNPSGGYNEQFF.

This clonotype was detected a few times. V usage is TRBV5-1 and J usage is TRBJ2-3; D tentatively fits TRBD1 or TRBD2 (6 bases each). The CDR3 loop spans 16 amino acids. V gave up 1 base and J gave up 3 bases, with 15 bases separating them. Germline CDR1 is SGHRS and CDR2 is YFSETQ. The CDR3 region is CASSLSGAGATDTQYF. The CDR3 DNA follows: TGCGCCAGCAGCTTGTCGGGAGCAGGGGCTACAGATACGCAGTATTTT.

This clonotype appeared many times. CDR3 nucleotide sequence: TGTGCCTTACCGGGACAGGGCTTGCCCGGGGAGCTGTTTTTT. This encodes CALPGQGLPGELFF. The chain carries TRBV30 and TRBJ2-2, with 9 nucleotides matching TRBD1. V lost 7 bases and J lost 6; bases outside the gene matches: 9. This CDR3 has 14 residues. The germline CDR1 and CDR2 sequences are GTSNPN and SVGIG (reference sequence).

The V gene is TRBV5-1, the J gene TRBJ2-2, with D possibly being TRBD1 (6 bases). V lost 1 base and J 1 base, leaving 8 bases between the germline ends. CDR1 and CDR2 (germline): SGHRS, YFSETQ. This CDR3 has 15 residues. CDR3 in DNA: TGCGCCAGCAGCTTGAAGACAGGGAACACCGGGGAGCTGTTTTTT. It encodes CASSLKTGNTGELFF.

The table lists this clonotype with a few counts. The chain links TRBV6-2 or TRBV6-3 to TRBJ2-6; tentative D call: TRBD1 (5 bases). The CDR3 has 21 residues. The V end lost 0 bases, the J end lost 0 bases, and 21 bases lay between the germline ends. Germline values: CDR1 MNHEY, CDR2 SVGEGT. CDR3 in amino acids: CASSYSRNGRALFSGANVLTF. The CDR3 nucleotides read TGTGCCAGCAGTTACTCGAGGAACGGCAGGGCCCTCTTCTCTGGGGCCAACGTCCTGACTTTC.

Remarks on this clonotype: An end of the junction does not agree with germline; a read error may underlie this. The chain has TRBV7-2 and TRBJ1-2; unclear D gene. The CDR3 runs 12 residues. The germline V gene encodes CDR1 SGHTA and CDR2 FQGNSA. The chain's CDR3 is CASTLDKYGYTF. As DNA, the CDR3 is TGTGCCAGCACCTTAGACAAATATGGCTACACCTTC.

This clonotype turned up a few times. The chain carries TRBV14 and TRBJ2-3; D tentatively reads TRBD1 or TRBD2 (5 bases each). The CDR3 runs to 12 residues. From germline, CDR1 is SGHDN and CDR2 FVKESK. Trimming pared 6 bases from V and 6 bases from J, leaving 10 bases between. CDR3 region: CASRRGWDTQYF. In DNA, the CDR3 is TGTGCCAGCAGGAGGGGATGGGATACGCAGTATTTT.

The chain is built from TRBV12-3 or TRBV12-4 and TRBJ2-7; D gene unclear. The length of the CDR3 is 15 residues. V lost 5 bases to trimming and J lost 0 bases, with 14 bases between them. CDR3 protein: CASSGPGSASYEQYF. In DNA, the CDR3 is TGTGCCAGCAGTGGCCCTGGATCCGCCTCCTACGAGCAGTACTTC.

This clonotype was picked up a small number of times. The chain recombines TRBV12-3 or TRBV12-4 with TRBJ2-3; 7 bases are a match to TRBD2. The CDR3 has 15 amino acids. V dropped 3 bases and J dropped 1; count of bases not matched to a gene: 4. The CDR3 nucleotides read TGTGCCAGCAGTTTCGAGGGGAGGGGCACAGATACGCAGTATTTT. Its translation: CASSFEGRGTDTQYF.

This clonotype was recorded a few times. This chain uses TRBV12-3 or TRBV12-4 with TRBJ2-7; TRBD2 aligns across 13 bases. After removal of 6 bases from V and 5 bases from J, the junction contained 4 bases not matched to a gene. The CDR3 spans 14 residues. The DNA for the CDR3 is TGTGCCAGCAGCGGGACTAGCGGGAAGCACGAGCAGTACTTC. The encoded protein is CASSGTSGKHEQYF.

The chain recombines TRBV14 with TRBJ1-2; TRBD1 matches at 9 bases. Germline values: CDR1 SGHDN, CDR2 FVKESK. CDR3 length equals 15 residues. J was trimmed by 8 bases and V by 4 bases; bases with no gene match: 11. CDR3 in amino acids: CASSPDRGFMRGYTF. CDR3 sequence (DNA): TGTGCCAGCAGCCCGGACAGGGGTTTTATGAGAGGCTACACCTTC.